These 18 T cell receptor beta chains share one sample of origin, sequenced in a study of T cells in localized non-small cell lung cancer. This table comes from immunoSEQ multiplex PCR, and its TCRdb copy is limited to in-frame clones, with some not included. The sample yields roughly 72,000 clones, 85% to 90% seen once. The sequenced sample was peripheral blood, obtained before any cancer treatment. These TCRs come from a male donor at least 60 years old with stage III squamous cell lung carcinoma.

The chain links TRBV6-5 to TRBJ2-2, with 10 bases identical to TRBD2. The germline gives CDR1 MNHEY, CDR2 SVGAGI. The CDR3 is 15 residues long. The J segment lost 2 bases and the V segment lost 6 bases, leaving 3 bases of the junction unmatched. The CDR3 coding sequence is TGTGCCAGCAGATCTAGCGGGGGTAACACCGGGGAGCTGTTTTTT. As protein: CASRSSGGNTGELFF.

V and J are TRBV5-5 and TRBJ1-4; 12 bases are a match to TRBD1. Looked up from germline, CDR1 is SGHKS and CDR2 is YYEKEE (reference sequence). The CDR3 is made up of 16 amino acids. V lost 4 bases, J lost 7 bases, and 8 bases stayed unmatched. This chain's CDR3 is CASSLGDRGRFEKLFF. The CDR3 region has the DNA TGTGCCAGCAGCCTGGGGGACAGGGGGCGGTTTGAAAAACTGTTTTTT.

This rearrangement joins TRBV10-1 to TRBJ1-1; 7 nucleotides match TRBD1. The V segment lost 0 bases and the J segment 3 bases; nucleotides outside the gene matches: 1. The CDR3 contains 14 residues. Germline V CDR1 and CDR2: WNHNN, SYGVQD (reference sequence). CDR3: CASSESGGHTEAFF. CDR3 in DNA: TGCGCCAGCAGTGAGTCAGGGGGCCACACTGAAGCTTTCTTT.

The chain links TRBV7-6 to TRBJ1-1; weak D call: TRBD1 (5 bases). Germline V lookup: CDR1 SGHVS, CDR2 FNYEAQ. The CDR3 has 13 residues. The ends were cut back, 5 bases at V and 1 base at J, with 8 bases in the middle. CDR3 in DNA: TGTGCCAGCAGCCCTACAGGGAACACTGAAGCTTTCTTT. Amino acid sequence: CASSPTGNTEAFF.

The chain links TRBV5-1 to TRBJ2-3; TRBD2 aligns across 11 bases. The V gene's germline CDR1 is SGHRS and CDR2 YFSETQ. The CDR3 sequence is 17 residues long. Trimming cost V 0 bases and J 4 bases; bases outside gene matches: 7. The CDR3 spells CASSLAVGSGGADTQYF. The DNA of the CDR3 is TGCGCCAGCAGCTTGGCCGTCGGTAGCGGGGGGGCAGATACGCAGTATTTT.

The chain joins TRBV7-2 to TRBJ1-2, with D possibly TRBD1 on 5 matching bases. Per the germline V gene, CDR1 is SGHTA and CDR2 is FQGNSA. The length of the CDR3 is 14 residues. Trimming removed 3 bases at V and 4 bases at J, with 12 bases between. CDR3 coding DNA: TGTGCCAGCAGCTTTGGGCAGGGTTTCTATGGCTACACCTTC. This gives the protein CASSFGQGFYGYTF.

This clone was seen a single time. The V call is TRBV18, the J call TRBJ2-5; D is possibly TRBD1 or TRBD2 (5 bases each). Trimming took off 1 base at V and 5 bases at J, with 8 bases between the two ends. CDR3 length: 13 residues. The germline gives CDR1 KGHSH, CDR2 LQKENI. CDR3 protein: CASSPQEGETQYF. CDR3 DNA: TGTGCCAGCTCACCACAAGAGGGGGAGACCCAGTACTTC.

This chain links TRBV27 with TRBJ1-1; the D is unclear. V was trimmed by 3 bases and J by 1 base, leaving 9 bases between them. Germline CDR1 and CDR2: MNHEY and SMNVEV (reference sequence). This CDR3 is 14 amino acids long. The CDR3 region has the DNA TGTGCCAGCAGTTTCCGGGTCGAGAACACTGAAGCTTTCTTT. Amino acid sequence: CASSFRVENTEAFF.

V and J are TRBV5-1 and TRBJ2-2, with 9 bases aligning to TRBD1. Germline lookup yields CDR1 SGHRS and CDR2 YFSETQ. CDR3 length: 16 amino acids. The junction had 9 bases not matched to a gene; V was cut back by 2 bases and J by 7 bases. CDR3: CASSFRGQGRIGELFF. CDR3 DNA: TGCGCCAGCAGCTTCCGGGGACAGGGAAGAATCGGGGAGCTGTTTTTT. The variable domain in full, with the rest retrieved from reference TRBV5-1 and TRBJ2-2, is KAGVTQTPRYLIKTRGQQVTLSCSPISGHRSVSWYQQTPGQGLQFLFEYFSETQRNKGNFPGRFSGRQFSNSRSEMNVSTLELGDSALYLCASSFRGQGRIGELFFGEGSRLTVL.

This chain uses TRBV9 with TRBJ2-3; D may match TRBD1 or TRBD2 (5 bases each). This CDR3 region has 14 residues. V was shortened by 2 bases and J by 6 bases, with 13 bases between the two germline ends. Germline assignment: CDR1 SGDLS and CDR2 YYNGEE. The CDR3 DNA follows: TGTGCCAGCAGCGTGGACGGGGCGTGGGATACGCAGTATTTT. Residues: CASSVDGAWDTQYF.

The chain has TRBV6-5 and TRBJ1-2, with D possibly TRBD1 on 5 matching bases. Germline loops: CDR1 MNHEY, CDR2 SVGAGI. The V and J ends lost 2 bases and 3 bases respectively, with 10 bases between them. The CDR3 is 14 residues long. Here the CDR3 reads CASSYGGEDYGYTF. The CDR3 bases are TGTGCCAGCAGTTACGGGGGGGAGGACTATGGCTACACCTTC.

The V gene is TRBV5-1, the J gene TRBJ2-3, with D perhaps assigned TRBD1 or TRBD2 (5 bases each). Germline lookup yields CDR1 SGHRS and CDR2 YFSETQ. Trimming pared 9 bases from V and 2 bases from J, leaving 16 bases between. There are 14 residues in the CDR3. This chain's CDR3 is CATKIGTNTDTQYF. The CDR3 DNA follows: TGCGCCACCAAAATAGGGACCAACACAGATACGCAGTATTTT.

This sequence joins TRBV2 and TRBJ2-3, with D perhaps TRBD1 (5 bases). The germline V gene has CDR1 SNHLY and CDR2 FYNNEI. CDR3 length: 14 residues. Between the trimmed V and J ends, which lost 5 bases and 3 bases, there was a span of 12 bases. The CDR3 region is CASSWQGVTDTQYF. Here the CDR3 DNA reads TGTGCCAGCAGTTGGCAGGGCGTGACAGATACGCAGTATTTT.

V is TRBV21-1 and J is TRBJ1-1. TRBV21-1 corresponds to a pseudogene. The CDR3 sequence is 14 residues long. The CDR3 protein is CASSHQGPYTEAFF. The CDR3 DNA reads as TGTGCCAGCAGCCATCAGGGACCTTACACTGAAGCTTTCTTT.

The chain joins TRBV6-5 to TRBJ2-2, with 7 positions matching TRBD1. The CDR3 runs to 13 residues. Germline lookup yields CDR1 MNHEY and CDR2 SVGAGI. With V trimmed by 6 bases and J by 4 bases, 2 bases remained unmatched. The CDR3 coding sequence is TGTGCCAGCAGAAGGGGGCCCACCGGGGAGCTGTTTTTT. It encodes CASRRGPTGELFF.

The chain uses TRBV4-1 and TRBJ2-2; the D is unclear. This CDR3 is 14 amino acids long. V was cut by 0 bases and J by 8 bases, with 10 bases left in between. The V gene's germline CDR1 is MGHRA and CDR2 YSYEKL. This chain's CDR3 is CASSQDLVPGELFF. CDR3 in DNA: TGCGCCAGCAGCCAAGATCTGGTTCCTGGGGAGCTGTTTTTT.

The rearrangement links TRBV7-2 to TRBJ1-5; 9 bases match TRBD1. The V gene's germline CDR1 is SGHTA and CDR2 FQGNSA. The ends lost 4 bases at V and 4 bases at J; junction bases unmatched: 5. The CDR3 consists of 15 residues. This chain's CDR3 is CASSYGTGKNQPQHF. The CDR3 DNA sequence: TGTGCCAGCAGCTACGGGACAGGGAAAAATCAGCCCCAGCATTTT.

CDR3 nucleotide sequence: TGTGCCAGCAGTGATCGCTGGCCGACGAACACTGAAGCTTTCTTT. Encoded protein: CASSDRWPTNTEAFF. The chain joins TRBV6-1 to TRBJ1-1, with D uncertain. The CDR3 runs 15 residues. Per germline, CDR1 MNHNS and CDR2 SASEGT. Trimming took off 3 bases at V and 1 base at J, with 12 bases between the two ends.